These 26 T cell receptor beta chains were sequenced from one sample in a study of tumor-infiltrating lymphocytes in primary liver carcinoma. Starting material of 500 ng total RNA yielded TCR beta cDNA via a constant-region primer. Each TCR beta library was derived from three nested multiplex PCR rounds that employed slightly modified ARM-PCR. The study ran its first two PCR rounds for around 9 cycles each, using TRBV1-TRBV30 forward primers and a C-beta reverse primer. TCRdb analysed the multiplex PCR reads with MiXCR anew, one entry per CDR3 protein. The repertoire holds roughly 91,000 distinct CDR3 sequences, almost 70% seen once, with approximately 10% in the top ten. Unsorted bulk tissue, about 19-31 mg of it, served as the source for co-extraction of RNA and DNA. Sequenced input: liver tumor tissue from sampling region 5. Stated subset: tumor region T5, tumor centre. The receptors come from a woman aged 55-75 years with primary liver carcinoma and hepatitis B virus infection.

The DNA of the CDR3 is TGTGCCAGCAGCCCGTTTACTAAGGCTTTCTTT. Translating it yields CASSPFTKAFF. The chain couples TRBV11-2 to TRBJ1-1; D ambiguous. Germline V CDR1 and CDR2: SGHAT, FQNNGV. The length of the CDR3 is 11 residues. Trimming pared 5 bases from V and 11 bases from J, leaving 12 bases between.

A word on this clonotype: Mismatch with germline at one junction end may stem from a read error. The V call is TRBV5-5, the J call TRBJ2-1; no definite D call. The CDR3 totals 13 residues. Per the germline V gene, CDR1 is SGHKS and CDR2 is YYEKEE (reference sequence). CDR3 in DNA: TGTGCCAGCAGCTTTTACGTATACAATGAACAGCTCTTC. This codes for CASSFYVYNEQLF. Variable domain in full (rest from reference TRBV5-5 and TRBJ2-1): DAGVTQSPTHLIKTRGQQVTLRCSPISGHKSVSWYQQVLGQGPQFIFQYYEKEERGRGNFPDRFSARQFPNYSSELNVNALLLGDSALYLCASSFYVYNEQLFGPGTRLTVL.

This clonotype came up a few times. The chain has TRBV6-6 and TRBJ1-6, with D perhaps matching TRBD1 (5 bases). The germline V and J ends were trimmed by 5 bases and 8 bases, with 19 bases remaining between them. The germline V gene has CDR1 MNHNY and CDR2 SVGAGI (reference sequence). This CDR3 comprises 16 residues. The chain's CDR3 is CASSTAGPGGDSPLHF. CDR3 coding DNA: TGTGCCAGCAGTACCGCGGGCCCGGGGGGGGATTCACCCCTCCACTTT.

A remark on this clonotype: Just one base apart from a much larger clone, this may be a read error. CDR3 DNA: TGTGCCAGCAATGGAGTGTTCACACCAGGAGGGACAGATACGCAGTATTTT. Translation gives CASNGVFTPGGTDTQYF. The chain has TRBV28 and TRBJ2-3, with D perhaps TRBD2 (6 bases). CDR1 is MDHEN, CDR2 SYDVKM, per germline. The CDR3 length is 17 residues. With 7 bases removed from V and 3 bases from J, the gap between germline ends came to 23 bases.

Of note for this clonotype: An end of the junction differs from the germline gene, which may be a read error. The chain joins TRBV28 to TRBJ2-3, with D tentatively TRBD2 (6 bases). Germline assignment: CDR1 MDHEN and CDR2 SYDVKM. The CDR3 totals 16 residues. The CDR3 DNA sequence: TGTGCCAGCAGTTTTAGAGGAAGCGGGTTCACAGATACGCAGAATTTT. Translated: CASSFRGSGFTDTQNF.

A note on this clonotype: The junction shows a germline mismatch at one end, possibly a read error. The chain links TRBV2 to TRBJ2-3, with D perhaps TRBD1 (6 bases). Germline CDR1 reads SNHLY; CDR2 reads FYNNEI. This CDR3 is built from 15 residues. The CDR3 sequence is CASSEAVGRTDTRYF. CDR3 DNA: TGTGCCAGCAGCGAAGCGGTTGGCCGGACAGATACGCGGTATTTT.

The V call is TRBV5-5, the J call TRBJ2-1; TRBD2 matches at 8 bases. After removal of 4 bases from V and 5 bases from J, the junction contained 8 bases not matched to a gene. Germline lookup yields CDR1 SGHKS and CDR2 YYEKEE (reference sequence). The CDR3 totals 15 residues. CDR3 coding DNA: TGTGCCAGCAGCCCGAGCGGGAGTTGTGACAATGAGCAGTTCTTC. It codes for CASSPSGSCDNEQFF.

V gene TRBV12-3 or TRBV12-4 combines with J gene TRBJ1-3; no firm D call. The CDR3 sequence is 14 residues long. V lost 3 bases to trimming and J lost 3 bases, with 9 bases between them. The CDR3 DNA is TGTGCCAGCAGTTTCCGAGAGGGTGGAAACACCATATATTTT. It is translated as CASSFREGGNTIYF.

The rearrangement joins TRBV25-1 to TRBJ2-7; the D gene is possibly TRBD2 (5 bases). Germline CDR1 is MGHDK and CDR2 is SYGVNS. This CDR3 has 14 residues. The V gene lost 6 bases and the J gene lost 2 bases, with 14 bases spanning the gap. CDR3 protein: CASREGSGAYEQYF. The DNA of the CDR3 is TGTGCCAGCAGAGAGGGTTCCGGAGCCTACGAGCAGTACTTC.

Comments on this clonotype: The junction shows a germline mismatch at one end, possibly a read error. This chain links TRBV6-5 with TRBJ1-5; possibly TRBD1 for D (5 bases). Germline lookup yields CDR1 MNHEY and CDR2 SVGAGI. The CDR3 is made up of 13 amino acids. CDR3 nucleotides: TGTGCCTGCAGTCTACAGGCAACTCAGCCCCAGCACTTT. This encodes CACSLQATQPQHF.

Turning to this clonotype: One junction end does not reproduce the germline sequence, and a read error may be involved. This chain uses TRBV29-1 with TRBJ2-3, with a weak D call TRBD1 (5 bases). The length of the CDR3 is 13 residues. Per the germline V gene, CDR1 is SQVTM and CDR2 is ANQGSEA. The CDR3 sequence is CSVGADSTDMQYF. The DNA for the CDR3 is TGCAGTGTTGGGGCCGACAGTACAGATATGCAGTATTTT.

This clonotype was counted only a few times. A much larger clone lies one base from this, so it may be a read error. The chain employs TRBV12-3 or TRBV12-4 and TRBJ2-1, with unresolved D. This CDR3 region has 12 residues. This chain's CDR3 is CANSLSNHEQFF. CDR3 nucleotide sequence: TGTGCCAACAGTTTAAGTAACCATGAGCAGTTCTTC.

V is TRBV6-1 and J is TRBJ1-2; D might be TRBD1 (6 bases). V lost 2 bases to trimming and J lost 10 bases, with 20 bases between them. Germline lookup yields CDR1 MNHNS and CDR2 SASEGT. The CDR3 length is 15 residues. CDR3 region: CASSESIRGNRDYTF. In DNA form, the CDR3 reads TGTGCCAGCAGTGAATCCATTAGGGGGAACCGTGACTACACCTTC.

On this clonotype itself: The CDR3 does not end in the conserved phenylalanine or tryptophan, so this is likely a read error. This rearrangement joins TRBV5-4 to TRBJ1-2, with TRBD1 identical over 9 bases. CDR1 SGHNT and CDR2 YYREEE come from the germline V gene (reference sequence). This CDR3 spans 15 amino acids. For the CDR3, the DNA is TGTGGCAGCAGCTCACGGACAGGGGATAACTATGGCTACACCTTA. It encodes CGSSSRTGDNYGYTL.

This clonotype is termed medium-sized. The rearrangement links TRBV6-5 to TRBJ2-1, with 7 bases identical to TRBD2. V trimming: 7 bases; J trimming: 10 bases; junction bases outside the gene matches: 13. Germline V gives CDR1 MNHEY, CDR2 SVGAGI. This CDR3 is 14 amino acids long. DNA for the CDR3: TGTGCCAGCACCCCCCCGACGGGAGGACTCGAGCAGTTCTTC. Protein product: CASTPPTGGLEQFF.

To note about this clonotype: One base away lies a much larger clone, so this may be a sequencing read error. This chain links TRBV5-8 with TRBJ2-3, with D unclear. Deletions cut 6 bases from V and 11 bases from J, with 16 bases between. The CDR3 is 12 amino acids. Germline CDR1 is SGHTS and CDR2 is YDEGEE. The CDR3 nucleotides are TGTGCCAGCACCGAGGTGCGGTATATGCAGTATTTT. This translates into CASTEVRYMQYF.

This CDR3 reads CISSFQGVGGEQYF. The CDR3 bases are TGTATCAGCAGCTTCCAGGGGGTAGGGGGCGAGCAGTACTTC. The rearrangement uses TRBV11-2 and TRBJ2-7; 7 bases line up with TRBD1. From germline, CDR1 is SGHAT and CDR2 FQNNGV. The length of the CDR3 is 14 residues.

In regard to this clonotype: This could be a read error, since a much larger clone is one nucleotide away. Written as DNA, the CDR3 is TGCGCCAGCAGCTTGGATATTAGAACCTACAAGCAGTACTTC. Translation gives CASSLDIRTYKQYF. The V gene is TRBV5-1, the J gene TRBJ2-7, with D uncertain. This CDR3 has 14 residues. CDR1 and CDR2 (germline): SGHRS, YFSETQ.

This clonotype came up a few times. This sequence may be a read error, since a much larger clone differs from it by one base. The gene calls are TRBV29-1 and TRBJ2-1, with 9 bases that match TRBD2. Germline CDR1 and CDR2: SQVTM and ANQGSEA. This CDR3 spans 13 amino acids. In DNA form, the CDR3 reads TGCAACGCTAGCGGGACTTCCTACAATGAGCAGTTCTTC. Its translation is CNASGTSYNEQFF.

To note about this clonotype: This clone may be a read error of a much larger clone one base away. The CDR3 region has the DNA TGTGCCAACAGCCTGCTAGCGGGAAGAATGACAGATACGCAGTATTTT. As protein: CANSLLAGRMTDTQYF. The rearrangement uses TRBV14 and TRBJ2-3; 9 positions agree with TRBD2. CDR1 is SGHDN, CDR2 FVKESK, per germline. CDR3 length equals 16 residues.

J is TRBJ2-3 and V is TRBV24-1; TRBD2 matches at 10 bases. The junction had 15 bases not matched to a gene; V was cut back by 3 bases and J by 10 bases. The CDR3 sequence is 17 residues long. The V gene's germline CDR1 is KGHDR and CDR2 SFDVKD. The CDR3 DNA follows: TGTGCCACCAGTGATGTAGGCGCTAGCGGGAGACCGGATTCGCAGTATTTT. Translating gives CATSDVGASGRPDSQYF.

This clonotype was counted at least ten times. The rearrangement uses TRBV29-1 and TRBJ1-1; 7 nucleotides align to TRBD1. The J segment lost 7 bases and the V segment lost 8 bases, leaving 7 bases of the junction unmatched. This CDR3 is built from 11 residues. CDR1 is SQVTM and CDR2 is ANQGSEA in the germline V gene. The CDR3 DNA sequence: TGCAGCACGGGGACAGCAGTTGAAGCTTTCTTT. Translated: CSTGTAVEAFF.

This clonotype showed up just a few times. Given a much more abundant clone one base away, this may be a read error. The rearrangement joins TRBV12-3 or TRBV12-4 to TRBJ1-2; TRBD1 might be the D (5 bases). CDR3 size: 16 residues. V was trimmed by 5 bases and J by 4 bases, leaving 20 bases between them. For the CDR3, the DNA is TGTGCCAGCAGTCCCTCCTTACAGGAGGCTTTCTATGGCTACACCTTC. This codes for CASSPSLQEAFYGYTF.

Notes on this clonotype: Compared with germline, one end of the junction differs, possibly owing to a read error. The chain is built from TRBV5-1 and TRBJ2-7, with TRBD2 matching 10 bases. The CDR3 is made up of 15 amino acids. Germline CDR1 is SGHRS and CDR2 is YFSETQ. CDR3: CANSWGLAQKYEQYF. Written as DNA, the CDR3 is TGCGCCAACAGCTGGGGACTAGCGCAGAAATACGAGCAGTACTTC.

Comment on this clonotype: Sequence at one end of the junction differs from germline and may be a read error. The chain recombines TRBV11-2 with TRBJ2-1, with 10 bases matching TRBD2. Germline values: CDR1 SGHAT, CDR2 FQNNGV. The CDR3 has 16 residues. The CDR3 here is CTSSFPLAGGPREQFF. The CDR3 bases are TGTACCAGTAGCTTTCCATTAGCGGGAGGCCCAAGAGAGCAGTTCTTC.

To note about this clonotype: Since a much larger clone is just one base distant, this may be a read error. The chain is built from TRBV28 and TRBJ2-7, with D hard to call. Trimming removed 3 bases at V and 3 bases at J, with 3 bases between. Looked up from germline, CDR1 is MDHEN and CDR2 is SYDVKM. CDR3 length equals 11 residues. CDR3 loop: CASSLIYEQYF. The CDR3 DNA is TGTGCCAGCAGTTTGATCTACGAGCAGTACTTC.